This is a list of T cell receptor beta chains from one sample in a study of early T cells in non-severe SARS-CoV-2 infection. TCRdb re-analysed the 5' RACE reads in MiXCR, keeping a single row per CDR3 protein. There are tens of thousands of distinct CDR3 sequences in the sample; over 7% occur only once, and around 21% lies in the top ten. Sequencing was carried out using whole blood. These receptors were taken from an adult who was a healthcare worker with PCR-confirmed SARS-CoV-2 infection or an uninfected control (not recorded which). Both conserved end residues are part of each CDR3. D genes are given only for firm matches. The listing skips clone size in some rows; elsewhere it reads once, few, many or a size class.

>many|TRBD2|TRBJ2-1|TRBV7-9
TGTGCCAGCAGCCCCGGGGGTAGCGGGGGACTCGGGTACAATGAGCAGTTCTTC
CASSPGGSGGLGYNEQFF
>many|NA|TRBJ2-5|TRBV6-6
TGTGCCAGCAGTTCTCTCCGGCCTGGAGAGACCCAGTACTTC
CASSSLRPGETQYF
>few|TRBD1|TRBJ2-1|TRBV7-6
TGTGCCAGCAGCTTCGGGGACAGGGTGATCAATGAGCAGTTCTTC
CASSFGDRVINEQFF
>many|TRBD1|TRBJ1-1|TRBV12-3/TRBV12-4
TGTGCCAGCAGTTTCGACAGGGGGCCCATCTTT
CASSFDRGPIF
>few|TRBD1|TRBJ2-5|TRBV7-9
TGTGCCAGCAGCCCAACTCCGACAGGGGTGGAGACCCAGTACTTC
CASSPTPTGVETQYF
>many|NA|TRBJ1-1|TRBV7-8
TGTGCCAGCACCCCGAATGCCCAGAACACTGAAGCTTTCTTT
CASTPNAQNTEAFF
>NA|NA|TRBJ2-7|TRBV19
TGTGCCAGTAAACCGGGCAGCACCTACGAGCAGTACTTC
CASKPGSTYEQYF
>many|TRBD2|TRBJ2-5|TRBV3-1
TGTGCCAGCAGCCAGAGCGGGGACCAAGAGACCCAGTACTTC
CASSQSGDQETQYF
>few|TRBD1|TRBJ2-4|TRBV6-1
TGTGCCAGCAGTGAAGTGGGGACAGGGCTAAACATTCAGTACTTC
CASSEVGTGLNIQYF
>many|NA|TRBJ1-2|TRBV13
TGTGCCAGCAGCGTCCGGGGCACAACGTCCTATGGCTACACCTTC
CASSVRGTTSYGYTF
>many|NA|TRBJ1-4|TRBV11-2
TGTGCCAGCAGCTTAGAGCGTAATGAAAAACTGTTTTTT
CASSLERNEKLFF
>NA|NA|TRBJ2-1|TRBV3-1
TGTGCCAGCAGCCTCCGGGTGGGGTCCAATGAGCAGTTCTTC
CASSLRVGSNEQFF
>few|NA|TRBJ1-1|TRBV6-6
TGTGCCAGCAGTTACGTGGGAAAGGATACTGAAGCTTTCTTT
CASSYVGKDTEAFF
>NA|NA|TRBJ2-7|TRBV13
TGTGCCAGCTCTCCCCACCGATACGAGCAGTACTTC
CASSPHRYEQYF
>NA|NA|TRBJ2-3|TRBV19
TGTGCCAGCGCCACCCTGGGGGCCACAGATACGCAGTATTTT
CASATLGATDTQYF
>few|NA|TRBJ1-5|TRBV19
TGTGCCAGTAGTGCGATGACAGGTCAGCCCCAGCATTTT
CASSAMTGQPQHF
>NA|NA|TRBJ2-7|TRBV5-4
TGTGCCAGCAGCCTACAACCCACCGACGAGCAGTACTTC
CASSLQPTDEQYF
>many|NA|TRBJ2-2|TRBV5-4
TGTGCCAGCAGCTTGGAGCTGGCAACCGGGGAGCTGTTTTTT
CASSLELATGELFF
>few|NA|TRBJ2-7|TRBV2
TGTGCCAGCAGTGAGGGGTTTTCGATATCCTACGAGCAGTACTTC
CASSEGFSISYEQYF
>many|TRBD2|TRBJ2-1|TRBV30
TGTGCCTGGAGTACCCGGGGGGGGCAAGGCAATGAGCAGTTCTTC
CAWSTRGGQGNEQFF